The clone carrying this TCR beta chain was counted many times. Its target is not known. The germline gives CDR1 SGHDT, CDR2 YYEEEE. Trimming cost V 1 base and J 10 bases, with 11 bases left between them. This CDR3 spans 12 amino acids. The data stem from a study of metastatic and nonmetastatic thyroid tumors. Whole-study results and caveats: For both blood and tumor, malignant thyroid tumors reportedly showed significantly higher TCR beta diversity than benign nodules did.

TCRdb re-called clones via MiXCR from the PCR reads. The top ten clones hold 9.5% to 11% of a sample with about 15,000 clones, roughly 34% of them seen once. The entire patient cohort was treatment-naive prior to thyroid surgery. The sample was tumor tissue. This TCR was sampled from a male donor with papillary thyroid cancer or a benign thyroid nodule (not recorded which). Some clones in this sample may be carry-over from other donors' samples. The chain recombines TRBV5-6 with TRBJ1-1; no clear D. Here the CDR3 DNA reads TGTGCCAGCAGCTTGTCCACCGGGGTAGCTTTCTTT. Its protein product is CASSLSTGVAFF.